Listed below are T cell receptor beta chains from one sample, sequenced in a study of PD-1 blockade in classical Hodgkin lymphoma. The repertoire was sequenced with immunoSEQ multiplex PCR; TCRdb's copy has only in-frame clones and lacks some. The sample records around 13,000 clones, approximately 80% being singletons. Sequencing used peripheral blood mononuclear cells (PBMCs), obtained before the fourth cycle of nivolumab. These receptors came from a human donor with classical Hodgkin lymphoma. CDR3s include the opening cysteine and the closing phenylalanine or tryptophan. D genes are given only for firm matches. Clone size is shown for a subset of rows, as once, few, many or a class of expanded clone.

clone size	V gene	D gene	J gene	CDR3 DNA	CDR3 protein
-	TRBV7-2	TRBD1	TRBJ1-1	TGTGCCAGCAGCTTAGACGGACAGGGTGAAGCTTTCTTT	CASSLDGQGEAFF
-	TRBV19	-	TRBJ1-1	TGTGCCAGTACCACGGACGGCTACACTGAAGCTTTCTTT	CASTTDGYTEAFF
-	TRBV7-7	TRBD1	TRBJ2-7	TGTGCTAGCAGCTTAGGCCCTACCGGGACAGGGAGATACGAGCAGTACTTC	CASSLGPTGTGRYEQYF
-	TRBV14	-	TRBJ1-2	TGTGCCAGCAGCCAAGGTAAGCGCACGGCGGGCACCTTC	CASSQGKRTAGTF
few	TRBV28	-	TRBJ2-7	TGTGCCAGCAGTTTGAAGATTAACGCCTACGAGCAGTACTTC	CASSLKINAYEQYF
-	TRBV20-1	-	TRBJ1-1	TGCAGTGCTAGTGGTCGAACTGAAGCTTTCTTT	CSASGRTEAFF
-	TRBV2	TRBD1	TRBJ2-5	TGTGCCAGCAGCGCTCCCCACATACAGGGGCGATACCAAGAGACCCAGTACTTC	CASSAPHIQGRYQETQYF
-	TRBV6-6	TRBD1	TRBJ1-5	TGTGCCAGCAGTAGGACAGGGGGTCAGCCCCAGCATTTT	CASSRTGGQPQHF
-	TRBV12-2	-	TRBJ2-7	TGTGCAAGTCGCTCCTCAGACACACGCGAGCAGTACTTC	CASRSSDTREQYF
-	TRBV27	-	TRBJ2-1	TGTGCCAGCAGTTCCATGGGTCTTTACTCCTACAATGAGCAGTTCTTC	CASSSMGLYSYNEQFF
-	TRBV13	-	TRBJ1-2	TGTGCCAGCAGTTTACTTGAGGGGACACCAAACTATGGCTACACCTTC	CASSLLEGTPNYGYTF
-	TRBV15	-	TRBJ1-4	TGTGCCACCAGCAGAGATATGAGAAATGAAAAACTGTTTTTT	CATSRDMRNEKLFF
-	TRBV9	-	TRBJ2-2	TGTGCCAGCAGCGTGGGCCACACCGGGGAGCTGTTTTTT	CASSVGHTGELFF
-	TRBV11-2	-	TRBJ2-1	TGTGCCAGCAGCTTACAACCTCTGGGTACCAATGAGCAGTTCTTC	CASSLQPLGTNEQFF
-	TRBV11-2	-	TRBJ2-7	TGTGCCAGCAGCCGCTGGGGTATTTTATACGAGCAGTACTTC	CASSRWGILYEQYF
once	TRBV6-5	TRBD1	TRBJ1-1	TGTGCCAGCAGCCGCTCAGGGGGCGCTGAAGCTTTCTTT	CASSRSGGAEAFF
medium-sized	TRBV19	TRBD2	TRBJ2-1	TGTGCCAGTAGCCTCGGGTTGCGGGGGAACAATGAGCAGTTCTTC	CASSLGLRGNNEQFF
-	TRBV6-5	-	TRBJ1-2	TGTGCCAGCGGGTGGGGGCCAGGGGGCTACACCTTC	CASGWGPGGYTF
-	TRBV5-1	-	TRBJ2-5	TGCGCCAGCAAGTTCAACCAACGGGACCTCCAAGAGACCCAGTACTTC	CASKFNQRDLQETQYF
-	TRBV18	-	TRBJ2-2	TGTGCCAGCTCACCCCGACAGCAAATGGCGAACACCGGGGAGCTGTTTTTT	CASSPRQQMANTGELFF
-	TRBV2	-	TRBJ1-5	TGTGCCAGCAGCCGAGCCAGGGGCAGGATATATAGCAATCAGCCCCAGCATTTT	CASSRARGRIYSNQPQHF
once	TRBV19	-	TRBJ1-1	TGTGCCAGTCAATCTAACCGGATGATGAACACTGAAGCTTTCTTT	CASQSNRMMNTEAFF